This entry concerns a single TCR beta chain. Its antigen specificity is not known. No much larger clone exists at a distance of one base, and base qualities are not known. The data belong to a study of blood T cell repertoires in COVID-19 (dated by TCRdb to between 2020 and 2021). Notes on the research overall: Samples from collaborators originated in the United States, Italy and Spain and spanned both the acute and convalescent phases of COVID-19. Where HLA class I and class II types were available, the types were taken from metadata supplied by the sample provider, not from assay-based typing. Sample metadata almost always included a de-identified subject ID, COVID-19 status, age in years and sex. The repertoires were released in a freely available public database meant as a resource for research on the immune response to SARS-CoV-2. Samples came from the ongoing ImmuneRACE study (first 160 participants) plus 1,254 subjects from 6 global collaborators. The prospective study material was composed of cDNA or gDNA derived from T cells, B-cell-depleted T cells, or PBMCs. Subjects who had been exposed to COVID-19, were actively infected with it, or had recovered from it provided the deeply sampled blood TCRbeta repertoires that made up the dataset.

From the cysteine through the phenylalanine, the CDR3 covers 17 amino acids. The entry retains the CDR3 DNA only, 51 bases that are in frame from base 1. Unmatched junction bases come to 5, with V trimmed by 0 bases and J by 0 bases. CDR1 and CDR2, looked up from the germline V gene (reference sequence), are SGHNT and YYREEE. The paper as a whole reports these results and caveats: Clinical and demographic metadata were provided uncurated, with the amount varying by source and participant.

The collaborating institutions used their own protocols to collect whole blood in K2EDTA tubes. For TCRbeta analysis, collaborators shipped samples in one of three forms: frozen whole blood, isolated PBMCs, or DNA extracted from either of those sample types. TCRbeta CDR3 regions were amplified from genomic DNA using the immunoSEQ Assay, a bias-controlled multiplex PCR. Processing in the source paper ran as follows. The number of nucleated cells in each sample was estimated by amplification of reference gene primers within the assay. To quantify the absolute abundance of each unique TCRbeta CDR3 rearrangement, sequence reads were collapsed and filtered. For each sample, productive Simpson clonality was calculated as the square root of Simpson's diversity index across productive rearrangements. TCRdb limited this immuneACCESS table to in-frame rearrangements with V and J called. A share of clones is missing; checked studies link under half to unresolved V genes, and the rest is unexplained. V and J calls plus clone size are reproduced from that table; the DNA served to infer D and trimming. In this sample the table shows roughly 92,000 clones, about 89% of which occur a single time. Roughly 6.8% of the sample is held by the ten biggest clonotypes.

Sequenced: peripheral blood. The rearrangement combines TRBV5-4 with TRBJ1-3, and 8 bases in between align with TRBD1. The sequence derives from a human donor with acute or convalescent COVID-19. The donor label of this sample is uncertain. Here is the DNA: TGTGCCAGCAGCTTGGCGGGACAGGCGCCCTCTGGAAACACCATATATTTT. Translated, this is CASSLAGQAPSGNTIYF.